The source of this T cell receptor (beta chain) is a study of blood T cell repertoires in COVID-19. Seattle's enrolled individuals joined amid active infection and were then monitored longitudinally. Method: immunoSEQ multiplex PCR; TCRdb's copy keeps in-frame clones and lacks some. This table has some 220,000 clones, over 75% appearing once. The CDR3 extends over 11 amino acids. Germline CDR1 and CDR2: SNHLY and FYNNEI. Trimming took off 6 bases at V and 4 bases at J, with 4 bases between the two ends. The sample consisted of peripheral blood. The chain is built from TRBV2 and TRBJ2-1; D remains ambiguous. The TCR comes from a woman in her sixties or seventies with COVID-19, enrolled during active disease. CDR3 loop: CASRRYNEQFF. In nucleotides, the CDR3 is TGTGCCAGCAGGAGGTACAATGAGCAGTTCTTC.